A single sample is the source of the 32 T cell receptor beta chains below, sequenced in a study of memory CD4+ T cells and cytomegalovirus serostatus (dated by TCRdb to about 2019). The library was built by means of the immunoSEQ multiplex PCR assay. As stored in TCRdb, this immuneACCESS dataset retains in-frame rearrangements with V and J assigned. A fraction of the clones does not appear; measured against another copy, unresolved V genes explain less than half of the discrepancy, and the remainder lacks a known reason. For this sample the table gives about 56,000 clones, of which about 68% were detected only once. Roughly 3% of the sample is held by the ten biggest clonotypes. A FACSAria II was used to sort memory CD4+ T cells, defined as single viable CD3+CD4+CD8-CD45RO+ cells. Sequencing was performed on memory CD4+ T cells from blood. These receptors were taken from an adult in good health and CMV-seropositive.

This clone was seen a handful of times. The chain recombines TRBV2 with TRBJ1-2; tentatively, D is TRBD1 (5 bases). The ends were cut back, 11 bases at V and 2 bases at J, with 12 bases in the middle. Germline V gene lookup returns CDR1 SNHLY and CDR2 FYNNEI. The CDR3 spans 12 residues. Here the CDR3 reads CAAGTENYGYTF. DNA for the CDR3: TGTGCCGCCGGGACCGAGAACTATGGCTACACCTTC.

V is TRBV18 and J is TRBJ2-1; D uncertain. In germline, CDR1 is KGHSH, CDR2 LQKENI. This CDR3 comprises 14 residues. V lost 2 bases and J 13 bases, leaving 18 bases between the germline ends. The CDR3 DNA is TGTGCCAGCTCACCAGCCCTCTCCGAGAATACCCAGTTCTTC. Translating gives CASSPALSENTQFF.

The chain employs TRBV5-8 and TRBJ2-2; the match to TRBD2 covers 11 bases. The CDR3 sequence is 16 residues long. Germline assignment: CDR1 SGHTS and CDR2 YDEGEE. The junction had 4 bases not matched to a gene; V was cut back by 4 bases and J by 2 bases. Written as DNA, the CDR3 is TGTGCCAGCAGCACCGGGACTAGCGGAAACACCGGGGAGCTGTTTTTT. This encodes CASSTGTSGNTGELFF.

The chain couples TRBV7-9 to TRBJ1-2, with 8 bases identical to TRBD1. CDR1 and CDR2 from the germline V gene are SEHNR and FQNEAQ (reference sequence). Unmatched junction bases numbered 10, after V lost 2 bases and J lost 8 bases. The CDR3 runs to 15 residues. The CDR3 DNA reads TGTGCCAGCAGCTTACGGGATGAGGGGACAGGCGGCTACACCTTC. The encoded protein is CASSLRDEGTGGYTF.

The V and J genes are TRBV5-6 and TRBJ1-2; 8 bases map to TRBD1. This CDR3 contains 14 residues. The junction had 11 bases not matched to a gene; V was cut back by 5 bases and J by 8 bases. Germline CDR1 and CDR2: SGHDT and YYEEEE. The CDR3 spells CASRPIQGAGGYTF. For the CDR3, the DNA is TGTGCCAGCAGACCAATCCAGGGGGCGGGCGGCTACACCTTC.

The chain links TRBV18 to TRBJ2-5; D possibly matches TRBD1 or TRBD2 (6 bases each). Looked up from germline, CDR1 is KGHSH and CDR2 is LQKENI. V was trimmed by 2 bases and J by 5 bases, leaving 15 bases between them. This CDR3 has 15 amino acids. CDR3 region: CASSPYTGTEETQYF. DNA of the CDR3: TGTGCCAGCTCACCATATACAGGGACTGAGGAGACCCAGTACTTC.

The gene calls are TRBV16 and TRBJ1-1; maybe TRBD1 (5 bases). The CDR3 loop spans 18 amino acids. Trimming took off 2 bases at V and 3 bases at J, with 22 bases between the two ends. CDR1 and CDR2 from the germline V gene are KGHSY and FQNENV. CDR3 in amino acids: CASSQNRLTPFGHTEAFF. CDR3 bases: TGTGCCAGCAGCCAAAACAGGCTTACCCCTTTCGGGCACACTGAAGCTTTCTTT.

The chain employs TRBV19 and TRBJ2-1, with 10 nucleotides matching TRBD2. With V trimmed by 6 bases and J by 7 bases, 6 bases remained unmatched. The V gene's germline CDR1 is LNHDA and CDR2 SQIVND (reference sequence). The CDR3 extends over 14 amino acids. CDR3 loop: CASRRLAGGNEQFF. In nucleotides, the CDR3 is TGTGCCAGTAGGAGACTAGCGGGCGGGAATGAGCAGTTCTTC.

The table lists this clone with a count of one. V and J are TRBV9 and TRBJ2-5; perhaps D is TRBD1 or TRBD2 (5 bases each). Trimming removed 4 bases from V and 5 bases from J, with 18 bases in between. Germline V gene lookup returns CDR1 SGDLS and CDR2 YYNGEE. This CDR3 is 15 amino acids long. The CDR3 reads CASSLQGDPRETQYF. CDR3 in DNA: TGTGCCAGCAGCCTCCAAGGGGACCCTAGGGAGACCCAGTACTTC.

This clone was observed a few times. The chain recombines TRBV7-2 with TRBJ1-2; D gene uncertain. V lost 0 bases and J 4 bases, leaving 12 bases between the germline ends. This CDR3 contains 15 residues. Germline assignment: CDR1 SGHTA and CDR2 FQGNSA. CDR3 sequence reads: CASSLAPGSAYGYTF. The CDR3 bases are TGTGCCAGCAGCTTAGCTCCGGGGAGCGCCTATGGCTACACCTTC. The whole variable domain, remainder taken from reference TRBV7-2 and TRBJ1-2, is GAGVSQSPSNKVTEKGKDVELRCDPISGHTALYWYRQSLGQGLEFLIYFQGNSAPDKSGLPSDRFSAERTGGSVSTLTIQRTQQEDSAVYLCASSLAPGSAYGYTFGSGTRLTVV.

The chain employs TRBV7-9 and TRBJ2-2; a possible D gene is TRBD2 (5 bases). V lost 3 bases to trimming and J lost 5 bases, with 10 bases between them. CDR1 and CDR2 (germline): SEHNR, FQNEAQ (reference sequence). CDR3 length equals 14 residues. The CDR3 DNA sequence: TGTGCCAGCAGCTTTCCAGCGGATACCGGGGAGCTGTTTTTT. It yields the protein CASSFPADTGELFF.

This clone was detected only once. The chain joins TRBV11-3 to TRBJ2-3; D unclear. Trimming took 5 bases from V and 4 from J, leaving 10 bases between them. Germline-derived CDR1 and CDR2 are SGHNT and YENEEA. The CDR3 covers 13 residues. Here the CDR3 reads CASSQITADTQYF. CDR3 DNA: TGTGCCAGCAGCCAAATTACGGCAGATACGCAGTATTTT.

This rearrangement joins TRBV6-5 to TRBJ2-5; D possibly corresponds to TRBD1 (6 bases). CDR3 length: 16 amino acids. Germline CDR1 reads MNHEY; CDR2 reads SVGAGI. V shed 0 bases and J shed 5 bases, with 16 bases lying between them. The CDR3 bases are TGTGCCAGCAGTTACTCGACCGGCAGGGGAGAGGAGACCCAGTACTTC. Amino acids: CASSYSTGRGEETQYF.

The chain combines TRBV19 with TRBJ2-1, with 7 bases matching TRBD2. Germline-derived CDR1 and CDR2 are LNHDA and SQIVND (reference sequence). The V segment lost 4 bases and the J segment 11 bases; nucleotides outside the gene matches: 5. This CDR3 is 12 amino acids long. CDR3 residues: CASSRDYRKQFF. The CDR3 DNA follows: TGTGCCAGTAGTAGGGACTATCGGAAGCAGTTCTTC.

The chain uses TRBV18 and TRBJ1-5; tentative D call: TRBD1 (5 bases). V gave up 3 bases and J gave up 2 bases, with 11 bases separating them. Germline CDR1 KGHSH, CDR2 LQKENI. The CDR3 consists of 15 residues. CDR3 bases: TGTGCCAGCTCACCCCAGGGAAGAGGCAATCAGCCCCAGCATTTT. It encodes CASSPQGRGNQPQHF.

The chain links TRBV25-1 to TRBJ2-7; tentative D call: TRBD2 (5 bases). CDR3 length: 11 amino acids. V lost 6 bases to trimming and J lost 3 bases, with 6 bases between them. Germline V gives CDR1 MGHDK, CDR2 SYGVNS. The DNA for the CDR3 is TGTGCCAGCAGGGACTTCTACGAGCAGTACTTC. It is translated as CASRDFYEQYF.

The chain joins TRBV19 to TRBJ1-4; 11 bases agree with TRBD1. This CDR3 comprises 15 residues. The V gene's germline CDR1 is LNHDA and CDR2 SQIVND (reference sequence). V dropped 5 bases and J dropped 7; count of bases not matched to a gene: 6. The chain's CDR3 is CASSPSDRGREKLFF. CDR3 DNA sequence: TGTGCCAGTAGTCCCTCGGACAGGGGGCGTGAAAAACTGTTTTTT.

There are a few counts of this clone. The CDR3 coding sequence is TGTGCCAGCAGTTTACGGGAAAAACTGTTTTTT. Protein: CASSLREKLFF. This chain joins TRBV28 and TRBJ1-4; D gene unclear. There are 11 residues in the CDR3. Germline CDR1 and CDR2: MDHEN and SYDVKM. The germline V and J ends were trimmed by 2 bases and 8 bases, with 3 bases remaining between them.

The chain links TRBV28 to TRBJ1-5, with a tentative D call TRBD1 (5 bases). Trimming cost V 8 bases and J 3 bases, with 14 bases left between them. The length of the CDR3 is 14 residues. Per germline, CDR1 MDHEN and CDR2 SYDVKM. For the CDR3, the DNA is TGTGCCAGCTGTTATCAGGGAAACAATCAGCCCCAGCATTTT. This encodes CASCYQGNNQPQHF.

This clone turned up a few times. The chain links TRBV12-1 to TRBJ2-7; the table assigns TRBD1, which was not confirmed against the DNA. TRBV12-1 is noted as a pseudogene. This CDR3 has 15 residues. The CDR3 coding sequence is TGTGCCAGCAGCTTAGGCGACAGGGTAAAAATTTTATGGTACTTC. It translates to CASSLGDRVKILWYF.

The chain uses TRBV19 and TRBJ2-7; no firm D call. Germline V gene sequence: CDR1 LNHDA, CDR2 SQIVND (reference sequence). CDR3 length: 14 residues. Trimming took off 5 bases at V and 7 bases at J, with 18 bases between the two ends. CDR3 coding DNA: TGTGCCAGTAGTCCCCCGGGCCTTCCGCGGGAGCAGTACTTC. This translates into CASSPPGLPREQYF.

This clone was counted a few times. The chain recombines TRBV25-1 with TRBJ1-1, with D hard to call. CDR1 is MGHDK and CDR2 is SYGVNS in the germline V gene. Trimming removed 2 bases from V and 1 base from J, with 11 bases in between. The CDR3 extends over 15 amino acids. CDR3 loop: CASSEGDFSNTEAFF. Written as DNA, the CDR3 is TGTGCCAGCAGTGAAGGGGATTTTTCGAACACTGAAGCTTTCTTT.

The chain employs TRBV2 and TRBJ1-4, with unresolved D. The CDR3 is made up of 13 amino acids. Germline V lookup: CDR1 SNHLY, CDR2 FYNNEI. V was cut by 7 bases and J by 7 bases, with 13 bases left in between. The CDR3 nucleotides read TGTGCCAGCAAGTCCTCCCGGGGTGAAAAACTGTTTTTT. It specifies CASKSSRGEKLFF.

The CDR3: CASSLQGANTGELFF. CDR3 nucleotide sequence: TGTGCCAGCAGCTTACAGGGGGCGAACACCGGGGAGCTGTTTTTT. V and J are TRBV7-3 and TRBJ2-2, with 7 positions matching TRBD1. The V and J ends lost 2 bases and 0 bases, in that order; junction bases with no gene match: 0. CDR3 length equals 15 residues. The V gene's germline CDR1 is SGHTA and CDR2 FQGTGA.

The chain has TRBV19 and TRBJ1-1; TRBD1 matches at 12 bases. V lost 7 bases, J lost 1 base, and 4 bases stayed unmatched. The CDR3 length is 15 residues. The germline gives CDR1 LNHDA, CDR2 SQIVND (reference sequence). CDR3 protein: CASTGQGAGNTEAFF. DNA for the CDR3: TGTGCCAGTACGGGACAGGGGGCGGGGAACACTGAAGCTTTCTTT.

The genes are TRBV19 and TRBJ1-6, with TRBD1 identical over 10 bases. J was trimmed by 9 bases and V by 5 bases; bases with no gene match: 4. Germline assignment: CDR1 LNHDA and CDR2 SQIVND (reference sequence). The CDR3 sequence is 14 residues long. CDR3 DNA sequence: TGTGCCAGTAGTTTCCGGACAGGGGGTTCACCCCTCCACTTT. This gives the protein CASSFRTGGSPLHF.

The chain carries TRBV27 and TRBJ2-7; 7 bases agree with TRBD1. Trimming cost V 5 bases and J 5 bases; bases outside gene matches: 12. The CDR3 has 15 amino acids. Germline CDR1 is MNHEY and CDR2 is SMNVEV (reference sequence). The CDR3 loop reads CASSVIPGQFHEQYF. In DNA, the CDR3 is TGTGCCAGCAGTGTCATTCCGGGACAGTTCCACGAGCAGTACTTC.

The chain is built from TRBV5-5 and TRBJ1-5, with TRBD1 as a possible D gene (6 bases). CDR1 is SGHKS, CDR2 YYEKEE, per germline (reference sequence). This CDR3 region has 13 residues. Trimming took 4 bases from V and 6 from J, leaving 11 bases between them. This chain's CDR3 is CASSLQGFQPQHF. CDR3 DNA: TGTGCCAGCAGCCTACAGGGTTTTCAGCCCCAGCATTTT.

This clone has more than one count but fewer than ten. CDR3 DNA: TGTGCCTGGAGTGGGCTGAATGGCTACACCTTC. Translation: CAWSGLNGYTF. The gene calls are TRBV30 and TRBJ1-2; D ambiguous. The V end was cut by 1 base, the J end by 6 bases, with 6 bases between. Germline CDR1 GTSNPN, CDR2 SVGIG (reference sequence). CDR3 length: 11 amino acids.

Here the CDR3 DNA reads TGCAGTGCCGAGGGAGGGGGCGGCTACACCTTC. Protein: CSAEGGGGYTF. This rearrangement joins TRBV20-1 to TRBJ1-2; 7 bases map to TRBD1. Germline CDR1 reads DFQATT; CDR2 reads SNEGSKA (reference sequence). This CDR3 has 11 residues. The ends lost 6 bases at V and 8 bases at J; junction bases unmatched: 6.

This chain uses TRBV30 with TRBJ2-5; 14 nucleotides align to TRBD2. The CDR3 spans 17 residues. From germline, CDR1 is GTSNPN and CDR2 SVGIG (reference sequence). Trimming cost V 5 bases and J 2 bases; bases outside gene matches: 10. The CDR3 nucleotides read TGTGCCTGGGCCGGGACTAGCGGGAGTATGGGACAAGAGACCCAGTACTTC. Its protein product is CAWAGTSGSMGQETQYF.

The CDR3 loop is CASSVQAGTGAQPQHF. CDR3 bases: TGTGCCAGCAGTGTCCAGGCCGGGACAGGGGCTCAGCCCCAGCATTTT. The chain couples TRBV6-1 to TRBJ1-5, with 10 bases that match TRBD1. Germline V gene lookup returns CDR1 MNHNS and CDR2 SASEGT. The CDR3 contains 16 residues. J was trimmed by 6 bases and V by 4 bases; bases with no gene match: 9.